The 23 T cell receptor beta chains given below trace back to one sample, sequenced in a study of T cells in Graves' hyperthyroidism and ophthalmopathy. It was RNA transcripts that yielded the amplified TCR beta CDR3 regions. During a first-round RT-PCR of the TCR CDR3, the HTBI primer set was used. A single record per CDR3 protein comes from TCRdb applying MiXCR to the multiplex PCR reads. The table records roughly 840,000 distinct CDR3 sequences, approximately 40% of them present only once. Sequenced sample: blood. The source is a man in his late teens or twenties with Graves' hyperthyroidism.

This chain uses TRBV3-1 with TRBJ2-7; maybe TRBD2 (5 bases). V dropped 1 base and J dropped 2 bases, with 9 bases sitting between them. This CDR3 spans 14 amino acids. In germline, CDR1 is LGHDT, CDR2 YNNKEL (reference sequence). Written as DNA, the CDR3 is TGTGCCAGCAGCCAAGGGTACGGGGCCTACGAGCAGTACTTC. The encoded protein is CASSQGYGAYEQYF.

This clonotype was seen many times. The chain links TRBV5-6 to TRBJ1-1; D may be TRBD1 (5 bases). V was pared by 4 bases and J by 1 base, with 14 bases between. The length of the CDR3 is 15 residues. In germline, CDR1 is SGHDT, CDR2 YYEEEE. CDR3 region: CASSRRRGKNTEAFF. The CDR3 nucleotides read TGTGCCAGCAGCCGACGTAGGGGCAAGAACACTGAAGCTTTCTTT.

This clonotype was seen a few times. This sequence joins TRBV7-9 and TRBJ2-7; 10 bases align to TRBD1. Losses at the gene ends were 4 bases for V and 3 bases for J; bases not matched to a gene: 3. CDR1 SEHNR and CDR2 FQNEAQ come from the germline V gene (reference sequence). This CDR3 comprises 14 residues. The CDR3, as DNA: TGTGCCAGCAGCTCGGACAGGGGGAACTACGAGCAGTACTTC. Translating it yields CASSSDRGNYEQYF. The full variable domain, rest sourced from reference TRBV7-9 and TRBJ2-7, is DTGVSQNPRHKITKRGQNVTFRCDPISEHNRLYWYRQTLGQGPEFLTYFQNEAQLEKSRLLSDRFSAERPKGSFSTLEIQRTEQGDSAMYLCASSSDRGNYEQYFGPGTRLTVT.

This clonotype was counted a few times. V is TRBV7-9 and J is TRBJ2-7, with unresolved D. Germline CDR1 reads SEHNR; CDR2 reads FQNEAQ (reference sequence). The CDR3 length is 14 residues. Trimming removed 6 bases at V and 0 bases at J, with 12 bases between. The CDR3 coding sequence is TGTGCCAGCAGTTCCCCCAGGAGCTCCTACGAGCAGTACTTC. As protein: CASSSPRSSYEQYF.

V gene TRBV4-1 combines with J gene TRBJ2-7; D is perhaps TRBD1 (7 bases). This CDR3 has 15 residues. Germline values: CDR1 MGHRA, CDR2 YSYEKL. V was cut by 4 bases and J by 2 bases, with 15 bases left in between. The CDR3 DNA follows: TGCGCCAGCAGCCCCGAACCCAGGGGGGCCTACGAGCAGTACTTC. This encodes CASSPEPRGAYEQYF.

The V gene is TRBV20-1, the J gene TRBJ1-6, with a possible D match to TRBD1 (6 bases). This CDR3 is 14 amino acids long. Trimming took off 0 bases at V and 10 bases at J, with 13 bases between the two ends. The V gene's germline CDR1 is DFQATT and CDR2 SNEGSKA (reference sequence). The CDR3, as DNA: TGCAGTGCTAGAGATCAGGGGCTAGGGTCACCCCTCCACTTT. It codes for CSARDQGLGSPLHF.

This CDR3 reads CASSYSILVGPYEQYF. The CDR3 DNA follows: TGTGCCAGCAGTTACTCAATACTAGTGGGACCCTACGAGCAGTACTTC. J is TRBJ2-7 and V is TRBV6-5; the D call may be TRBD1 or TRBD2 (5 bases each). The CDR3 totals 16 residues. Germline CDR1 and CDR2: MNHEY and SVGAGI. V lost 0 bases and J 2 bases, leaving 14 bases between the germline ends.

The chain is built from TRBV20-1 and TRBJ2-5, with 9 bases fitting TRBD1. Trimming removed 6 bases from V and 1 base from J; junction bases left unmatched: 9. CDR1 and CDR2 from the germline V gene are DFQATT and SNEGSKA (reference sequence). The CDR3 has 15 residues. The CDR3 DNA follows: TGCAGTGCCTCGGGGGGACAGGGAGTCCAAGAGACCCAGTACTTC. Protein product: CSASGGQGVQETQYF.

CDR3 DNA sequence: TGTGCCTGGGCAACAGGGAACACTGAAGCTTTCTTT. This gives the protein CAWATGNTEAFF. The chain links TRBV5-4 to TRBJ1-1; perhaps TRBD1 as D (5 bases). Trimming shortened V by 10 bases and J by 1 base, and 11 bases separated the two germline ends. The V gene's germline CDR1 is SGHNT and CDR2 YYREEE (reference sequence). This CDR3 is 12 amino acids long.

Written as DNA, the CDR3 is TGCAGCGCCGACATGGGTTCGAACGGGGAGCTGTTTTTT. It specifies CSADMGSNGELFF. This sequence joins TRBV29-1 and TRBJ2-2, with no clear D. V was cut by 7 bases and J by 7 bases, with 16 bases left in between. This CDR3 has 13 amino acids. Looked up from germline, CDR1 is SQVTM and CDR2 is ANQGSEA.

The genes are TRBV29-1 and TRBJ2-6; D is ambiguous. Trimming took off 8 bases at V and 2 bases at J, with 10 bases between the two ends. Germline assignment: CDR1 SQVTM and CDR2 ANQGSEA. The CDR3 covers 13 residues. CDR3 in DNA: TGCAGCTTAGTCCTGGCTGGGGCCAACGTCCTGACTTTC. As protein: CSLVLAGANVLTF.

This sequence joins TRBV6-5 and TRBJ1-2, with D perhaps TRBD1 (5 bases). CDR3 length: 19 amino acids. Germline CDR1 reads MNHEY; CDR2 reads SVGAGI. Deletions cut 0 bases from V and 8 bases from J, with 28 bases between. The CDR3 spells CASSYSSPLGQGRSKGYTF. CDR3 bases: TGTGCCAGCAGTTACTCCTCTCCTCTCGGGCAGGGCAGGAGTAAGGGCTACACCTTC.

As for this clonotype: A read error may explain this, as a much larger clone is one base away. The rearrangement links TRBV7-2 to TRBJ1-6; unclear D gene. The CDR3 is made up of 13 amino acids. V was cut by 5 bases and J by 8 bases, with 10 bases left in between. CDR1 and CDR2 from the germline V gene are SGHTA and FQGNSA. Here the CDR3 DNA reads TGTGCCAGCAGCCCAATGGTGGATTCACCCCTCCACTTT. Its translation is CASSPMVDSPLHF.

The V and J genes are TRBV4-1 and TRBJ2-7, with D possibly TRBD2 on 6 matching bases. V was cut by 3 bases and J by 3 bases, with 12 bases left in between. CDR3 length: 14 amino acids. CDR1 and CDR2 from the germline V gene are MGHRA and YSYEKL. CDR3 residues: CASSQGRTNYEQYF. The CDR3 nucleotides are TGCGCCAGCAGCCAGGGCAGGACTAACTACGAGCAGTACTTC.

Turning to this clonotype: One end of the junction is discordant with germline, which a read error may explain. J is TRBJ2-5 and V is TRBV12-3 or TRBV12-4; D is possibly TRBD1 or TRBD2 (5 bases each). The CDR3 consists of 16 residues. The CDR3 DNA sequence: TGTGCCACCAGTGATTTCGGGCGAGGGGACCAAGAGACCCAGTACTTC. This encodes CATSDFGRGDQETQYF.

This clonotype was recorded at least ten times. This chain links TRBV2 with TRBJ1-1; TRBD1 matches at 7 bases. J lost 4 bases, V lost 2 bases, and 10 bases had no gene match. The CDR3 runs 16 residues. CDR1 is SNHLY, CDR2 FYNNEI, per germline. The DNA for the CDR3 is TGTGCCAGCAGTGAAACCGGACAGACAGGGTCCACTGAAGCTTTCTTT. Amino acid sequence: CASSETGQTGSTEAFF.

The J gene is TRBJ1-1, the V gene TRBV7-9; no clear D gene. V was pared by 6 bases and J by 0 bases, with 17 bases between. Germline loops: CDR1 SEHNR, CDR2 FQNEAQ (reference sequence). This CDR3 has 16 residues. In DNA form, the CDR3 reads TGTGCCAGCAGACCGATCCTCACAGAACTGAACACTGAAGCTTTCTTT. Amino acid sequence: CASRPILTELNTEAFF.

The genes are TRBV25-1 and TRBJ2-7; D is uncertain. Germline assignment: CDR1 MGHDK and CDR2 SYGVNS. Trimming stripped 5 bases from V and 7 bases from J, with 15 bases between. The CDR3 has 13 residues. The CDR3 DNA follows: TGTGCCAGCAGTTCGTACTCCCCTGGGGAGCAGTACTTC. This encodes CASSSYSPGEQYF.

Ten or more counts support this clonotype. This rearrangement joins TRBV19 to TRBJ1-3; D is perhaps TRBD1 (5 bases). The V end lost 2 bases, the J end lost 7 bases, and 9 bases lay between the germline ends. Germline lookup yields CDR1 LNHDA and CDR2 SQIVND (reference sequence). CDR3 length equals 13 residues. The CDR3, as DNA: TGTGCCAGTAGTATACAAGAGGGGAACACCATATATTTT. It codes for CASSIQEGNTIYF.

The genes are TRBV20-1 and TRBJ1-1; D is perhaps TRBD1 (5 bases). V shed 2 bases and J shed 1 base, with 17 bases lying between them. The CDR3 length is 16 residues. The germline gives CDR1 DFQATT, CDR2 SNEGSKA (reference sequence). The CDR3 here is CSARSLRAVTNTEAFF. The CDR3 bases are TGCAGTGCTAGATCCCTCAGGGCCGTGACGAACACTGAAGCTTTCTTT.

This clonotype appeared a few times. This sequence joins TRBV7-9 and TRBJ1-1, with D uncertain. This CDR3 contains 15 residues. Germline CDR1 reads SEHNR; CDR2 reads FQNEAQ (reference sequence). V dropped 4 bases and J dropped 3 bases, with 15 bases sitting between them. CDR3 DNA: TGTGCCAGCAGCTCCCCTCGGTCTGGGCACACTGAAGCTTTCTTT. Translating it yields CASSSPRSGHTEAFF.

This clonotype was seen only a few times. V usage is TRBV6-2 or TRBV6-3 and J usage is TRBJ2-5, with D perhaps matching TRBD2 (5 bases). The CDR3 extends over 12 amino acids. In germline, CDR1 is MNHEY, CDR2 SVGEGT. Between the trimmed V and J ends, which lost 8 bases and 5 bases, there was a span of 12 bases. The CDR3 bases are TGTGCCAGCGCCGAGGGTTGGGAGACCCAGTACTTC. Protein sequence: CASAEGWETQYF.

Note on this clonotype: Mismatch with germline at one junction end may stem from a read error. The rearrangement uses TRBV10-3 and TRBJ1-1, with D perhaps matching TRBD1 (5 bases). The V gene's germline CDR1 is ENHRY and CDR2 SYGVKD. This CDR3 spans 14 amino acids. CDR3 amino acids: CASSGRQIYTEAFF. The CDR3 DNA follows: TGTGCCAGCAGTGGTCGACAGATTTACACTGAAGCTTTCTTT.